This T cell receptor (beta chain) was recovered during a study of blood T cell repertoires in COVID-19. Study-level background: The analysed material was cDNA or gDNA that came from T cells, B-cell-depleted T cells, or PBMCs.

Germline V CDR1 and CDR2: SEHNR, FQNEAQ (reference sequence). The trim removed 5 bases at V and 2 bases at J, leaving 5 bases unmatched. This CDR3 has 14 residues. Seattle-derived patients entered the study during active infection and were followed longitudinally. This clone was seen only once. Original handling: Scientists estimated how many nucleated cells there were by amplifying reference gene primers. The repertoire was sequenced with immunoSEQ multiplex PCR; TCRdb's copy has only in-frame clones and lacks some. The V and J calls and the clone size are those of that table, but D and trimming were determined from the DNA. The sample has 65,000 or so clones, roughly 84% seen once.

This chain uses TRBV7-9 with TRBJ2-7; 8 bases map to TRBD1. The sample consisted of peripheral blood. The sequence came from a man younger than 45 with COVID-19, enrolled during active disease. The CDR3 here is CASSGRTGTYEQYF. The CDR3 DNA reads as TGTGCCAGCAGCGGACGGACAGGGACCTACGAGCAGTACTTC.